These 24 T cell receptor beta chains originate from one sample sequenced in a study of blood T cell repertoires in COVID-19. Using immunoSEQ multiplex PCR, the repertoire was profiled, and TCRdb retains in-frame clones only, with some absent. The data show fewer than 250,000 clones, nearly 90% seen once. The sequenced sample was peripheral blood. Every receptor here comes from a woman aged 35 to 49 who had recovered from COVID-19.

CDR3 DNA: TGCGCCAGCAGCTTGGAAGTAGCGGGAGGTATCACCGGGGAGCTGTTTTTT. Translated: CASSLEVAGGITGELFF. This chain joins TRBV5-1 and TRBJ2-2, with TRBD2 identical over 10 bases. The V gene's germline CDR1 is SGHRS and CDR2 YFSETQ. The CDR3 runs 17 residues. The junction had 6 bases not matched to a gene; V was cut back by 0 bases and J by 4 bases.

V is TRBV3-1 (or the pseudogene TRBV3-2) and J is TRBJ2-1; 9 bases match TRBD2. Trimming at V came to 6 bases and at J to 5 bases, leaving 2 bases not matched to a gene. The CDR3 loop spans 13 amino acids. Germline assignment: CDR1 LGHDT and CDR2 YNNKEL (reference sequence). The CDR3 sequence is CASRASGNNEQFF. DNA of the CDR3: TGTGCCAGCAGGGCTAGCGGGAACAATGAGCAGTTCTTC.

The V gene is TRBV7-3, the J gene TRBJ1-2, with a possible D match to TRBD1 (6 bases). The CDR3 runs 15 residues. The germline V gene encodes CDR1 SGHTA and CDR2 FQGTGA. Deletions cut 5 bases from V and 3 bases from J, with 16 bases between. The CDR3 loop reads CASSQDSEGYYGYTF. The CDR3 nucleotides read TGTGCCAGCAGCCAGGACAGCGAGGGGTACTATGGCTACACCTTC.

This clone was observed once. The genes are TRBV28 and TRBJ1-5; 9 bases line up with TRBD1. The V and J ends lost 4 bases and 2 bases, in that order; junction bases with no gene match: 6. The CDR3 has 16 residues. Germline CDR1 MDHEN, CDR2 SYDVKM. The CDR3 loop reads CASSSGQGTGNQPQHF. CDR3 in DNA: TGTGCCAGCAGTTCGGGACAGGGAACAGGCAATCAGCCCCAGCATTTT.

The chain carries TRBV9 and TRBJ2-1, with D uncertain. V lost 4 bases and J lost 0, with 17 bases in between. The V gene's germline CDR1 is SGDLS and CDR2 YYNGEE. This CDR3 is 17 amino acids long. CDR3 loop: CASSTFDSYLSYNEQFF. The CDR3 nucleotides are TGTGCCAGCAGCACCTTCGACTCGTACCTCTCCTACAATGAGCAGTTCTTC.

The chain couples TRBV6-5 to TRBJ1-3; D is undetermined. Germline CDR1 reads MNHEY; CDR2 reads SVGAGI. The CDR3 is 14 amino acids. Trimming pared 0 bases from V and 4 bases from J, leaving 7 bases between. For the CDR3, the DNA is TGTGCCAGCAGTTACTCCCCCCTCGGAAACACCATATATTTT. It specifies CASSYSPLGNTIYF.

The chain carries TRBV7-2 and TRBJ2-7; D perhaps matches TRBD1 (6 bases). The ends were cut back, 5 bases at V and 7 bases at J, with 18 bases in the middle. CDR3 size: 14 residues. Germline V gene data show CDR1 as SGHTA and CDR2 as FQGNSA. The chain's CDR3 is CASSVPQGLGEQYF. The CDR3 DNA reads as TGTGCCAGCAGCGTACCACAGGGATTAGGTGAGCAGTACTTC.

This chain connects TRBV6-6 to TRBJ2-7; 7 nucleotides line up with TRBD2. V shed 7 bases, J shed 5 bases, and the junction held 14 bases outside the gene matches. CDR3 length: 15 amino acids. Germline lookup yields CDR1 MNHNY and CDR2 SVGAGI (reference sequence). The CDR3 here is CASINIGGSVDEQYF. CDR3 in DNA: TGTGCCAGCATCAATATCGGGGGGAGTGTCGACGAGCAGTACTTC.

J is TRBJ2-1 and V is TRBV7-9, with 10 bases lining up with TRBD1. V trimming: 5 bases; J trimming: 7 bases; junction bases outside the gene matches: 14. CDR1 and CDR2 (germline): SEHNR, FQNEAQ (reference sequence). CDR3 length: 17 amino acids. The CDR3 sequence: CASSLITGQGISNEQFF. CDR3 DNA sequence: TGTGCCAGCAGCCTCATTACGGGACAGGGGATTAGTAATGAGCAGTTCTTC.

V and J are TRBV5-6 and TRBJ1-2; TRBD1 aligns across 9 bases. The germline gives CDR1 SGHDT, CDR2 YYEEEE. This CDR3 region has 14 residues. Trimming cost V 3 bases and J 5 bases; bases outside gene matches: 5. For the CDR3, the DNA is TGTGCCAGCAGCTCCGACAGGGGGATGTATGGCTACACCTTC. It yields the protein CASSSDRGMYGYTF. Filled out from reference TRBV5-6 and TRBJ1-2, the complete variable domain reads DAGVTQSPTHLIKTRGQQVTLRCSPKSGHDTVSWYQQALGQGPQFIFQYYEEEERQRGNFPDRFSGHQFPNYSSELNVNALLLGDSALYLCASSSDRGMYGYTFGSGTRLTVV.

The CDR3 loop reads CASSILPGTGEGAFF. DNA of the CDR3: TGTGCCAGTAGTATTTTACCCGGGACAGGGGAAGGAGCTTTCTTT. The chain carries TRBV19 and TRBJ1-1; TRBD1 agrees at 10 bases. This CDR3 has 15 residues. With 3 bases clipped from V and 10 bases from J, the junction kept 11 bases outside the gene matches. The V gene's germline CDR1 is LNHDA and CDR2 SQIVND (reference sequence). Complete variable domain (other parts from reference TRBV19 and TRBJ1-1): DGGITQSPKYLFRKEGQNVTLSCEQNLNHDAMYWYRQDPGQGLRLIYYSQIVNDFQKGDIAEGYSVSREKKESFPLTVTSAQKNPTAFYLCASSILPGTGEGAFFGQGTRLTVV.

Written as DNA, the CDR3 is TGTGCCAGCTCACCACGTTCAGGTGATTATGGCTACACCTTC. Translated, it gives CASSPRSGDYGYTF. The V and J genes are TRBV18 and TRBJ1-2; D gene unclear. The CDR3 has 14 amino acids. The V gene lost 1 base and the J gene lost 5 bases, with 11 bases spanning the gap. The germline V gene has CDR1 KGHSH and CDR2 LQKENI. The complete variable domain, with remaining parts taken from reference TRBV18 and TRBJ1-2, reads NAGVMQNPRHLVRRRGQEARLRCSPMKGHSHVYWYRQLPEEGLKFMVYLQKENIIDESGMPKERFSAEFPKEGPSILRIQQVVRGDSAAYFCASSPRSGDYGYTFGSGTRLTVV.

V is TRBV6-5 and J is TRBJ1-1; D gene uncertain. CDR3 size: 14 residues. The germline V and J ends were trimmed by 7 bases and 0 bases, with 12 bases remaining between them. CDR1 and CDR2 from the germline V gene are MNHEY and SVGAGI. The chain's CDR3 is CASTGEGMNTEAFF. The DNA of the CDR3 is TGTGCCAGCACGGGCGAGGGCATGAACACTGAAGCTTTCTTT.

CDR3 coding DNA: TGTGCCAGCAGTTTATCGAGCTTGAGGGTCTCCGAGCAGTACTTC. Translation: CASSLSSLRVSEQYF. The genes are TRBV27 and TRBJ2-7, with TRBD2 as a possible D gene (5 bases). This CDR3 has 15 amino acids. The germline CDR1 and CDR2 sequences are MNHEY and SMNVEV (reference sequence). Trimming cost V 0 bases and J 6 bases, with 15 bases left between them.

This clone was seen more than once but under ten times. The chain links TRBV7-9 to TRBJ2-2; 13 positions match TRBD2. Germline lookup yields CDR1 SEHNR and CDR2 FQNEAQ (reference sequence). The CDR3 is 17 residues long. J was trimmed by 4 bases and V by 4 bases; bases with no gene match: 6. CDR3 in amino acids: CASSSGLAGVLTGELFF. CDR3 DNA: TGTGCCAGCAGCTCTGGACTAGCGGGAGTTCTCACCGGGGAGCTGTTTTTT.

The rearrangement joins TRBV7-9 to TRBJ2-5, with TRBD2 matching over 8 bases. The CDR3 length is 17 residues. The germline V gene has CDR1 SEHNR and CDR2 FQNEAQ (reference sequence). V shed 3 bases and J 4 bases; nucleotides not matched to a gene: 13. The CDR3 spells CASSLRLAWEIRETQYF. Here the CDR3 DNA reads TGTGCCAGCAGCTTGAGACTAGCGTGGGAAATTCGAGAGACCCAGTACTTC.

This chain links TRBV28 with TRBJ2-3; 7 nucleotides match TRBD2. The V gene's germline CDR1 is MDHEN and CDR2 SYDVKM. This CDR3 has 15 residues. V trimming: 3 bases; J trimming: 7 bases; junction bases outside the gene matches: 10. This CDR3 reads CASSFSAGVPNTQYF. CDR3 DNA: TGTGCCAGCAGTTTCTCGGCGGGAGTGCCGAATACGCAGTATTTT.

The chain is built from TRBV18 and TRBJ2-2, with TRBD2 identical over 10 bases. Germline trimming cut 1 base from V and 5 bases from J; bases unmatched to any gene: 7. Germline loops: CDR1 KGHSH, CDR2 LQKENI. The CDR3 is made up of 17 amino acids. The CDR3 bases are TGTGCCAGCTCACCACGAACACTAGCGGGGAGTACCGGGGAGCTGTTTTTT. Its translation is CASSPRTLAGSTGELFF.

The genes are TRBV3-1 (or the pseudogene TRBV3-2) and TRBJ2-7; maybe TRBD2 (5 bases). The CDR3 is 12 amino acids. V lost 1 base and J lost 7, with 8 bases in between. Germline V gives CDR1 LGHDT, CDR2 YNNKEL (reference sequence). The CDR3 sequence is CASSQVTGEQYF. CDR3 DNA: TGTGCCAGCAGCCAAGTTACGGGGGAGCAGTACTTC.

The CDR3 region has the DNA TGTGCAAGTCGCTTACAAGCAGGGGACAGGGGGGGACTAAATCAGCCCCAGCATTTT. Residues: CASRLQAGDRGGLNQPQHF. This chain uses TRBV12-2 with TRBJ1-5; TRBD1, as called in the table, went unchecked against the DNA. TRBV12-2 is flagged as a pseudogene. The CDR3 loop spans 19 amino acids.

The chain carries TRBV11-2 and TRBJ1-1; no clear D. This CDR3 comprises 13 residues. Germline CDR1 is SGHAT and CDR2 is FQNNGV. Deletions cut 4 bases from V and 0 bases from J, with 6 bases between. The CDR3 nucleotides read TGTGCCAGCAGCTGGGAGATGAACACTGAAGCTTTCTTT. Amino acids: CASSWEMNTEAFF.

The J gene is TRBJ1-1, the V gene TRBV19; 7 bases line up with TRBD1. This CDR3 is built from 14 residues. With 5 bases clipped from V and 4 bases from J, the junction kept 7 bases outside the gene matches. Per the germline V gene, CDR1 is LNHDA and CDR2 is SQIVND (reference sequence). The CDR3 is CASSWDSLRTEAFF. CDR3 DNA sequence: TGTGCCAGTAGTTGGGACAGTCTTCGCACTGAAGCTTTCTTT.

The gene calls are TRBV30 and TRBJ2-7; the D gene is possibly TRBD2 (5 bases). Germline values: CDR1 GTSNPN, CDR2 SVGIG (reference sequence). This CDR3 region has 14 residues. Between the trimmed V and J ends, which lost 0 bases and 4 bases, there was a span of 13 bases. The CDR3 spells CAWSVGGSEYEQYF. The DNA of the CDR3 is TGTGCCTGGAGTGTAGGTGGGAGCGAGTACGAGCAGTACTTC.

This clone appeared a single time. The V gene is TRBV15, the J gene TRBJ2-7, with 10 bases lining up with TRBD1. From germline, CDR1 is LNHNV and CDR2 YYDKDF (reference sequence). The junction had 16 bases not matched to a gene; V was cut back by 0 bases and J by 5 bases. This CDR3 spans 19 amino acids. The DNA for the CDR3 is TGTGCCACCAGCAGAGAGGGGACCATAGGGACAGGGGTATCCCACGAGCAGTACTTC. This codes for CATSREGTIGTGVSHEQYF.